This T cell receptor (beta chain) is drawn from a study of tumor-infiltrating lymphocytes in primary liver carcinoma. CDR1 SQVTM and CDR2 ANQGSEA come from the germline V gene. The CDR3 has 13 residues. Unsorted bulk tissue (roughly 20-31 mg) underwent RNA and DNA co-extraction. Each sampled tumor had five separate regions taken from it. Using a constant-region primer together with ProtoScript II reverse transcriptase, TCR beta cDNA was made from approximately 0.55 ug of total RNA. Modified slightly, ARM-PCR produced TCR beta libraries over three nested multiplex PCR rounds. A C-beta reverse primer and TRBV1-TRBV30 forward primers served in each of the first two PCR rounds, at ten to eleven cycles apiece. Using its own MiXCR run on the multiplex PCR reads, TCRdb lists one record per CDR3 protein. The table lists 95,000 to 100,000 distinct CDR3 sequences, around 66% of them singletons. This clonotype was detected only once. Its antigen remains unknown. One end of the junction does not line up with germline, which may come from a read error.

Study-wide points: It was tumor-adjacent and tumor-blood pairs that overlapped less than tumor region pairs did.

Sequencing used liver tumor tissue from sampling region 2. As for subset: tumor region T2, inferior pole. The TCR was taken from a woman aged 55-70 years with primary liver carcinoma and hepatitis B virus infection. The genes are TRBV29-1 and TRBJ1-5; D is possibly TRBD1 (6 bases). The CDR3 is CSVGGGSNQSQHF. CDR3 coding DNA: TGCAGTGTTGGTGGGGGCTCTAATCAGTCCCAGCATTTT.